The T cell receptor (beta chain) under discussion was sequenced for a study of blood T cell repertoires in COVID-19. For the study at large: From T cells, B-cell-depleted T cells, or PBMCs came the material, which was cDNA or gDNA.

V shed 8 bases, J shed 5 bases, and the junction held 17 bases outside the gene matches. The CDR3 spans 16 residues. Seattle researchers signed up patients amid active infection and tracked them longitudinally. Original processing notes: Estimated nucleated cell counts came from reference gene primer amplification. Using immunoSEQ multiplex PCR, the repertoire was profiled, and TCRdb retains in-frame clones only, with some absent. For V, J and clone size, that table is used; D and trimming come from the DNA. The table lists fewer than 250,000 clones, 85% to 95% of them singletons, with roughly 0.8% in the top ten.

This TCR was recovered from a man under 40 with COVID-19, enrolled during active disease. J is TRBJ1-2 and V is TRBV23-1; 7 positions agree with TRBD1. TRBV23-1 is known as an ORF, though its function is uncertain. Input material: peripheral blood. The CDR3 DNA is TGCGCCAGCGGAACCGGGACAGAAGCGAACATTTATGGCTACACCTTC. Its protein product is CASGTGTEANIYGYTF.